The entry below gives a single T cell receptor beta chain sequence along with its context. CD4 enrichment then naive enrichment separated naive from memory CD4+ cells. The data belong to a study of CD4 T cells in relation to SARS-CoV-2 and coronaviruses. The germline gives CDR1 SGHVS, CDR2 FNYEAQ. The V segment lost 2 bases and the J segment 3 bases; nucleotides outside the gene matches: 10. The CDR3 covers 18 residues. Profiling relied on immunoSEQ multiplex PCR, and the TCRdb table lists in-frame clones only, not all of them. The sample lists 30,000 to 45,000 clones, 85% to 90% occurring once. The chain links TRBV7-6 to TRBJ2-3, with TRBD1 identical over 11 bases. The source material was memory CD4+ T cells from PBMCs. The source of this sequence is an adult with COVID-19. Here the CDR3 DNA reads TGTGCCAGCAGCTTAACTTCATGGGGACAGGGGGTTACAGATACGCAGTATTTT. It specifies CASSLTSWGQGVTDTQYF.